A single T cell receptor (beta chain) is shown here with its context. The data were taken from a study of long-term antiretroviral therapy in people with HIV. Sequencing relied on immunoSEQ assay v3.0, run at survey level. The data were produced by immunoSEQ multiplex PCR, yet TCRdb's version contains in-frame clones alone and is incomplete. Found here are under 30,000 clones, 70% to 90% of them singletons; the top ten hold more than 6.5%. J gave up 3 bases and V 3 bases, and 16 bases lay outside the gene matches. From germline, CDR1 is MGHRA and CDR2 YSYEKL. CDR3 length equals 18 residues. The chain couples TRBV4-1 to TRBJ2-7, with TRBD2 identical over 8 bases. The sequence was obtained from a man aged 45-60 years with HIV. This specimen was unsorted PBMCs, taken around 5 years before starting antiretroviral therapy. CDR3 DNA: TGCGCCAGCAGCCAGGGAGGGAGCGGGAGCTTCAAGCGCTACGAGCAGTACTTC. Residues: CASSQGGSGSFKRYEQYF.